This T cell receptor beta chain originates from a study of OX40 agonist ivuxolimab in advanced cancers. Study-wide findings and caveats: Relative to CD4+, CD8+ T cells held more expanded clones on average.

Trimming removed 4 bases from V and 1 base from J, with 9 bases in between. The germline gives CDR1 GTSNPN, CDR2 SVGIG (reference sequence). The CDR3 consists of 13 residues. Assay: immunoSEQ multiplex PCR; the TCRdb copy retains only in-frame clones and omits some. The data show over 60,000 clones, with about four fifths seen just once and 2.1% held by the top ten. Points on this clone: Antigen specificity is unknown.

The rearrangement links TRBV30 to TRBJ2-3, with D unresolved. This clonotype was obtained from an adult with an advanced solid tumor such as melanoma, head and neck, liver or kidney cancer. The sample in question was CD4+ or CD8+ T cells sorted from blood, obtained in a trial of the OX40 agonist ivuxolimab. The CDR3 DNA is TGTGCCTGGACCAGGCAGGGCACAGATACGCAGTATTTT. Its protein product is CAWTRQGTDTQYF.